Presented here are 30 T cell receptor beta chains from one specimen sequenced in a study of T cells after yellow fever vaccination (dated by TCRdb to between 2018 and 2021). According to the study, the label for this sample's treatment or condition signals: live attenuated yellow fever vaccine strain. The library was generated by 5' RACE. The run used an Illumina NovaSeq 6000. In-frame beta chains were kept once TCRdb had trimmed the public reads at Q25 with fastp and called clones with MiXCR. One record per CDR3 amino acid sequence lists the most common genes and DNA. The sample has some 200,000 distinct CDR3 sequences on record, less than 3.5% of them singletons. The top ten constitute about 3% of the sample. The material was CD4+ T cells sorted from PBMCs, obtained 10 days after the yellow fever booster vaccination. The source is a man younger than 35 who received the YFV17D yellow fever vaccine.

This clonotype has just a few counts. V is TRBV27 and J is TRBJ2-2, with TRBD2 matching 12 bases. CDR3 length: 19 residues. V lost 4 bases to trimming and J lost 1 base; unmatched junction nucleotides: 10. The V gene's germline CDR1 is MNHEY and CDR2 SMNVEV (reference sequence). Here the CDR3 DNA reads TGTGCCAGCAGTTCAGAACCTCCGGGACTAGCGGGGAACACCGGGGAGCTGTTTTTT. Its protein is CASSSEPPGLAGNTGELFF.

This clonotype was counted at least ten times. The V call is TRBV7-2, the J call TRBJ2-1; 8 nucleotides match TRBD2. Trimming cost V 7 bases and J 5 bases; bases outside gene matches: 10. Germline CDR1 and CDR2: SGHTA and FQGNSA. This CDR3 contains 15 residues. CDR3 nucleotide sequence: TGTGCCAGCACCCTGGGGGGGCGGGGGGACAATGAGCAGTTCTTC. This gives the protein CASTLGGRGDNEQFF. The full variable domain, in which reference TRBV7-2 and TRBJ2-1 provide the parts outside the CDR3, is GAGVSQSPSNKVTEKGKDVELRCDPISGHTALYWYRQSLGQGLEFLIYFQGNSAPDKSGLPSDRFSAERTGGSVSTLTIQRTQQEDSAVYLCASTLGGRGDNEQFFGPGTRLTVL.

The chain has TRBV18 and TRBJ2-5; D unclear. The germline gives CDR1 KGHSH, CDR2 LQKENI. The CDR3 runs 14 residues. Trimming removed 3 bases at V and 5 bases at J, with 13 bases between. CDR3 bases: TGTGCCAGCTCACCGGAGTTTCTAGGGGAGACCCAGTACTTC. This translates into CASSPEFLGETQYF.

This sequence joins TRBV10-3 and TRBJ2-1; no definite D call. The CDR3 is made up of 12 amino acids. Trimming removed 3 bases at V and 5 bases at J, with 5 bases between. The germline V gene has CDR1 ENHRY and CDR2 SYGVKD. CDR3 region: CAISEFNNEQFF. The CDR3 bases are TGTGCCATCAGTGAATTCAACAATGAGCAGTTCTTC.

This clonotype is classed as medium-sized (0.01 to 0.1%). The chain couples TRBV28 to TRBJ1-1; TRBD1 matches at 7 bases. Germline V CDR1 and CDR2: MDHEN, SYDVKM. The CDR3 contains 13 residues. The junction had 2 bases not matched to a gene; V was cut back by 2 bases and J by 5 bases. The CDR3 is CASSLPGGTEAFF. For the CDR3, the DNA is TGTGCCAGCAGTTTACCAGGGGGGACTGAAGCTTTCTTT. Full variable domain (outside the CDR3, taken from reference TRBV28 and TRBJ1-1): DVKVTQSSRYLVKRTGEKVFLECVQDMDHENMFWYRQDPGLGLRLIYFSYDVKMKEKGDIPEGYSVSREKKERFSLILESASTNQTSMYLCASSLPGGTEAFFGQGTRLTVV.

This clonotype was seen repeatedly, ten times or more. The rearrangement joins TRBV5-1 to TRBJ2-1, with D unclear. V gave up 4 bases and J gave up 3 bases, with 17 bases separating them. From germline, CDR1 is SGHRS and CDR2 YFSETQ. The CDR3 sequence is 16 residues long. CDR3 in amino acids: CASSLGGSAGYNEQFF. As DNA, the CDR3 is TGCGCCAGCAGCCTTGGCGGTTCGGCAGGCTACAATGAGCAGTTCTTC.

This clonotype was observed many times. The rearrangement joins TRBV18 to TRBJ1-2; the D is unclear. Germline-derived CDR1 and CDR2 are KGHSH and LQKENI. The CDR3 runs to 13 residues. The ends were cut back, 3 bases at V and 8 bases at J, with 13 bases in the middle. The CDR3 nucleotides read TGTGCCAGCTCACCTACGGGAGTCGGCGGCTACACCTTC. This sequence encodes CASSPTGVGGYTF.

In this sample, this clonotype turned up many times. The chain is built from TRBV4-3 and TRBJ1-2; tentatively, D is TRBD1 (5 bases). Germline assignment: CDR1 LGHNA and CDR2 YSLEER. V was trimmed by 1 base and J by 1 base, leaving 7 bases between them. The CDR3 runs to 14 residues. DNA of the CDR3: TGCGCCAGCAGCCAAGGACAGATTAACTATGGCTACACCTTC. Amino acids: CASSQGQINYGYTF.

This clonotype was observed a handful of times. The CDR3 does not close with the conserved phenylalanine or tryptophan, likely indicating a read error. The CDR3 is CASRSDTQYI. CDR3 bases: TGTGCCAGCAGGTCAGATACGCAGTATATT. The rearrangement joins TRBV28 to TRBJ2-3, with unresolved D. The length of the CDR3 is 10 residues. The V gene lost 6 bases and the J gene lost 4 bases, with 2 bases spanning the gap. CDR1 is MDHEN and CDR2 is SYDVKM in the germline V gene.

Ten or more counts support this clonotype. This chain connects TRBV3-1 to TRBJ1-1; D is unclear. CDR1 is LGHDT and CDR2 is YNNKEL in the germline V gene (reference sequence). The CDR3 has 15 amino acids. Trimming shortened V by 2 bases and J by 1 base, and 11 bases separated the two germline ends. CDR3 amino acids: CASSQLFFGNTEAFF. The CDR3 nucleotides read TGTGCCAGCAGCCAACTTTTCTTCGGGAACACTGAAGCTTTCTTT.

This rearrangement joins TRBV7-3 to TRBJ2-2, with 7 bases that match TRBD1. V lost 3 bases to trimming and J lost 6 bases; unmatched junction nucleotides: 7. The germline V gene has CDR1 SGHTA and CDR2 FQGTGA. This CDR3 is 15 amino acids long. In nucleotides, the CDR3 is TGTGCCAGCAGCTTTGCTGGGCAGGGGGCCGGGGAGCTGTTTTTT. Amino acids: CASSFAGQGAGELFF. Based on the CDR3 plus reference TRBV7-3 and TRBJ2-2, the full variable domain is GAGVSQTPSNKVTEKGKYVELRCDPISGHTALYWYRQSLGQGPEFLIYFQGTGAADDSGLPNDRFFAVRPEGSVSTLKIQRTERGDSAVYLCASSFAGQGAGELFFGEGSRLTVL.

In its sample, this clonotype was seen a few times. The J gene is TRBJ1-1, the V gene TRBV20-1; D perhaps matches TRBD1 (5 bases). Germline V CDR1 and CDR2: DFQATT, SNEGSKA (reference sequence). The CDR3 length is 14 residues. V gave up 0 bases and J gave up 3 bases, with 11 bases separating them. CDR3 in amino acids: CSARDHGGYTEAFF. The CDR3 bases are TGCAGTGCTAGAGATCATGGGGGGTACACTGAAGCTTTCTTT.

This clonotype was counted many times. This chain joins TRBV7-6 and TRBJ2-2; tentatively, D is TRBD1 (6 bases). With 1 base removed from V and 7 bases from J, the gap between germline ends came to 7 bases. Germline CDR1 and CDR2: SGHVS and FNYEAQ. The CDR3 extends over 13 amino acids. DNA for the CDR3: TGTGCCAGCAGCTTAGGGGGGCTCGGGGAGCTGTTTTTT. Encoded protein: CASSLGGLGELFF.

This clonotype has at least ten counts. The CDR3 sequence is CASSSGMITEAFF. Here the CDR3 DNA reads TGTGCCAGCAGCTCCGGGATGATCACTGAAGCTTTCTTT. This sequence joins TRBV7-2 and TRBJ1-1; D gene unclear. The germline CDR1 and CDR2 sequences are SGHTA and FQGNSA. V was cut by 4 bases and J by 4 bases, with 10 bases left in between. This CDR3 spans 13 amino acids.

This clonotype has a count of ten or more. The chain links TRBV5-1 to TRBJ1-2, with a possible D match to TRBD1 (6 bases). CDR1 and CDR2 (germline): SGHRS, YFSETQ. This CDR3 is 15 amino acids long. V shed 0 bases and J shed 8 bases, with 17 bases lying between them. This CDR3 reads CASSLVGAKTSGYTF. Here the CDR3 DNA reads TGCGCCAGCAGCTTGGTGGGGGCAAAGACGTCGGGCTACACCTTC.

The chain carries TRBV20-1 and TRBJ2-7, with a possible D match to TRBD1 (6 bases). The CDR3 length is 11 residues. The ends were cut back, 2 bases at V and 6 bases at J, with 8 bases in the middle. The germline V gene has CDR1 DFQATT and CDR2 SNEGSKA (reference sequence). The CDR3 coding sequence is TGCAGTGCTAGACAGGGGTTCGAGCAGTACTTC. This gives the protein CSARQGFEQYF.

The sample holds a few counts of this clonotype. The chain couples TRBV20-1 to TRBJ2-2; D unresolved. The germline V gene has CDR1 DFQATT and CDR2 SNEGSKA (reference sequence). V gave up 4 bases and J gave up 0 bases, with 9 bases separating them. The CDR3 spans 14 residues. CDR3 in DNA: TGCAGTGCTACCGGCGCCGCGAACACCGGGGAGCTGTTTTTT. As protein: CSATGAANTGELFF.

This clonotype was seen at least ten times. The chain joins TRBV10-3 to TRBJ2-5, with 9 bases identical to TRBD2. V lost 2 bases to trimming and J lost 3 bases; unmatched junction nucleotides: 10. Per germline, CDR1 ENHRY and CDR2 SYGVKD. This CDR3 has 17 residues. The CDR3 DNA follows: TGTGCCATCAGTGAGGCCCTATCAGCGGGGGGAAAAGAGACCCAGTACTTC. Residues: CAISEALSAGGKETQYF.

In its sample, this clonotype was seen many times. V and J are TRBV7-9 and TRBJ2-3, with D possibly being TRBD1 (6 bases). Germline CDR1 and CDR2: SEHNR and FQNEAQ (reference sequence). CDR3 length: 14 amino acids. V lost 5 bases and J 0 bases, leaving 9 bases between the germline ends. CDR3 in DNA: TGTGCCAGCAGCAGGACAGCTAGCACAGATACGCAGTATTTT. Translation gives CASSRTASTDTQYF.

The gene calls are TRBV5-6 and TRBJ1-5; D uncertain. From germline, CDR1 is SGHDT and CDR2 YYEEEE. Trimming stripped 1 base from V and 4 bases from J, with 9 bases between. The CDR3 is 14 residues long. DNA for the CDR3: TGTGCCAGCAGCTTGTTGACTCAGAATCAGCCCCAGCATTTT. Protein product: CASSLLTQNQPQHF.

This chain links TRBV12-3 or TRBV12-4 with TRBJ1-2; D unclear. V was shortened by 8 bases and J by 3 bases, with 7 bases between the two germline ends. This CDR3 is 11 amino acids long. CDR3 in DNA: TGTGCCAGCGGCCCGGACTATGGCTACACCTTC. This gives the protein CASGPDYGYTF.

This clonotype was picked up many times. This chain links TRBV6-5 with TRBJ1-1, with TRBD1 matching over 8 bases. The germline V gene encodes CDR1 MNHEY and CDR2 SVGAGI. The V and J ends lost 0 bases and 4 bases, in that order; junction bases with no gene match: 10. The CDR3 length is 17 residues. The CDR3 bases are TGTGCCAGCAGTTACTCGGGGGCAGGGGGCGGTAGCACTGAAGCTTTCTTT. Its protein is CASSYSGAGGGSTEAFF.

This clonotype was seen repeatedly, ten times or more. This rearrangement joins TRBV11-1 to TRBJ2-4; D uncertain. Per the germline V gene, CDR1 is SGHAT and CDR2 is FQDESV (reference sequence). Trimming took 5 bases from V and 2 from J, leaving 7 bases between them. The CDR3 loop spans 13 amino acids. The CDR3 loop reads CASSGLSKNIQYF. CDR3 in DNA: TGTGCCAGCAGCGGGCTCTCCAAAAACATTCAGTACTTC.

This clonotype was recorded at least ten times. The chain couples TRBV6-5 to TRBJ1-1, with TRBD1 identical over 7 bases. CDR1 is MNHEY, CDR2 SVGAGI, per germline. The CDR3 is 15 residues long. The trim removed 6 bases at V and 1 base at J, leaving 8 bases unmatched. CDR3 nucleotides: TGTGCCAGCAGGGATCTCAGGGGGGCGAACACTGAAGCTTTCTTT. Translating it yields CASRDLRGANTEAFF.

The chain recombines TRBV7-9 with TRBJ2-7; no definite D call. Trimming took off 1 base at V and 4 bases at J, with 8 bases between the two ends. The CDR3 length is 13 residues. CDR1 is SEHNR, CDR2 FQNEAQ, per germline (reference sequence). In DNA form, the CDR3 reads TGTGCCAGCAGCTTAGATAATTTTTACGAGCAGTACTTC. It yields the protein CASSLDNFYEQYF.

The sample holds a few counts of this clonotype. The chain links TRBV6-2 or TRBV6-3 to TRBJ2-1, with 9 bases matching TRBD2. Germline CDR1 and CDR2: MNHEY and SVGEGT. After removal of 3 bases from V and 6 bases from J, the junction contained 6 bases not matched to a gene. The CDR3 totals 15 residues. CDR3 DNA sequence: TGTGCCAGCAGTTATTCGTCTAGCGGGGTCAATGAGCAGTTCTTC. Translation: CASSYSSSGVNEQFF.

The chain has TRBV18 and TRBJ1-1; TRBD1 agrees at 12 bases. The ends lost 3 bases at V and 11 bases at J; junction bases unmatched: 10. The germline V gene has CDR1 KGHSH and CDR2 LQKENI. The CDR3 sequence is 15 residues long. CDR3 residues: CASSPPGQGAWWAFF. The CDR3, as DNA: TGTGCCAGCTCACCCCCGGGACAGGGGGCGTGGTGGGCTTTCTTT.

This clonotype was counted ten times or more. This sequence joins TRBV2 and TRBJ2-7; the D call may be TRBD1 or TRBD2 (5 bases each). CDR1 SNHLY and CDR2 FYNNEI come from the germline V gene. The CDR3 runs 14 residues. The V gene lost 8 bases and the J gene lost 7 bases, with 21 bases spanning the gap. CDR3 DNA: TGTGCCAGCGGCGCGACTGGGACCCAGGGAGAGCAGTACTTC. Translation: CASGATGTQGEQYF.

The gene calls are TRBV19 and TRBJ1-6, with no clear D. The length of the CDR3 is 13 residues. Germline V gene sequence: CDR1 LNHDA, CDR2 SQIVND (reference sequence). V lost 2 bases to trimming and J lost 8 bases, with 7 bases between them. The CDR3 region has the DNA TGTGCCAGTAGTATAAACAAGGATTCACCCCTCCACTTT. Protein: CASSINKDSPLHF.

This clonotype was observed at least ten times. The chain couples TRBV5-1 to TRBJ1-6, with D possibly matching TRBD1 (6 bases). The germline V gene has CDR1 SGHRS and CDR2 YFSETQ. The CDR3 consists of 15 residues. V was cut by 6 bases and J by 6 bases, with 16 bases left in between. Written as DNA, the CDR3 is TGCGCCAGCACCTCGGAACAGGGAGGTAATTCACCCCTCCACTTT. Its translation is CASTSEQGGNSPLHF.